This T cell receptor beta chain was sequenced for a study of OX40 agonist ivuxolimab in advanced cancers. Overall study context: It was permissible to have had prior anti-PD-1, anti-PD-L1 or anti-CTLA-4 therapy, and about 40% had some. Study results and limitations: Clonal expansion in partial responders at 0.1-3.0 mg/kg ranked among the lowest. The CD4+ and CD8+ T cells in the blood had expanded clonally by week 6 at 0.1 to 3.0 mg/kg. Some patients without response likewise showed low normalized clonal expansion.

Germline V gives CDR1 SGHTA, CDR2 FQGNSA. V shed 5 bases and J 6 bases; nucleotides not matched to a gene: 4. This CDR3 has 14 amino acids. The assay was immunoSEQ multiplex PCR, and TCRdb's table has in-frame clones only and misses some. The data show about 34,000 clones, roughly 80% seen once. As regards this clone: Its target is not known.

The J gene is TRBJ2-2, the V gene TRBV7-2, with 9 bases fitting TRBD1. The sample consisted of CD4+ or CD8+ T cells sorted from blood, taken in a trial of the OX40 agonist ivuxolimab. This TCR came from an adult with an advanced solid tumor such as melanoma, head and neck, liver or kidney cancer. The CDR3 nucleotides read TGTGCCAGCAGCGGGGGACAGGGAGCCGGGGAGCTGTTTTTT. This gives the protein CASSGGQGAGELFF.